Sequencing of this T cell receptor (beta chain) was carried out in a study of cytomegalovirus exposure and HLA in healthy donors. This CDR3 region has 14 residues. Germline V gene data show CDR1 as SGHAT and CDR2 as FQNNGV. The J segment lost 4 bases and the V segment lost 5 bases, leaving 3 bases of the junction unmatched. Amplification used 60 Vbeta primers and 13 Jbeta primers. The table came from immunoSEQ multiplex PCR; TCRdb's copy has only in-frame clones and leaves some out. The data contain some 190,000 clones, 75% to 85% of them singletons. The sequence derives from a man aged 18 to 29 in good health and CMV-seronegative. Sequencing was carried out using PBMCs. The V gene is TRBV11-2, the J gene TRBJ1-5; 9 nucleotides agree with TRBD1. In DNA, the CDR3 is TGTGCCAGCAGCCCCGGACAGGGGAATCAGCCCCAGCATTTT. Translation: CASSPGQGNQPQHF.